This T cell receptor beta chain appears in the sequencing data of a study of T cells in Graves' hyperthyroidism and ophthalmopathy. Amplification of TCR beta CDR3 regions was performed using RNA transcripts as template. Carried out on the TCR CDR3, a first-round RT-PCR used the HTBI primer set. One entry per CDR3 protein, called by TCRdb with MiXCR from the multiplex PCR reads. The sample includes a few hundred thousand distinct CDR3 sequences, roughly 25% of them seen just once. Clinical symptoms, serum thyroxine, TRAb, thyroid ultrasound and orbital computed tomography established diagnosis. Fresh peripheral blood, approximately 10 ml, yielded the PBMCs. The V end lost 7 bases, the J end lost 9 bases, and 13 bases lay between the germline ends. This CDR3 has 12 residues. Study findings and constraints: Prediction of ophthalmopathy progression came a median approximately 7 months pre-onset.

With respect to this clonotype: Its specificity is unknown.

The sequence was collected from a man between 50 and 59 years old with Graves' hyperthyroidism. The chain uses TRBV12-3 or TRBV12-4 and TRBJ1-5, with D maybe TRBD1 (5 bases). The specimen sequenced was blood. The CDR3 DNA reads TGTGCCAGCAAGGAGGGGTGGGGGCCCCAGCATTTT. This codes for CASKEGWGPQHF.